Each of the 10 T cell receptor beta chains below was sequenced from the same sample in a study of T cells after yellow fever vaccination. TCRdb recomputed calls from the 5' RACE reads with MiXCR, one row per CDR3 protein. Of about 630,000 distinct CDR3 sequences in the sample, 9% to 15% were seen once. Sequencing used PBMCs, obtained on the day of the yellow fever booster vaccination. The receptors originated from a man aged 25-40 years who received the YFV17D yellow fever vaccine.

This clonotype has a handful of counts. V usage is TRBV7-2 and J usage is TRBJ2-3; D gene unclear. Germline V lookup: CDR1 SGHTA, CDR2 FQGNSA. V was pared by 2 bases and J by 4 bases, with 10 bases between. The CDR3 consists of 14 residues. CDR3 nucleotide sequence: TGTGCCAGCAGCTTATCTTTTGCATCAGATACGCAGTATTTT. Its protein is CASSLSFASDTQYF.

Only a few counts were recorded for this clonotype. This sequence joins TRBV12-3 or TRBV12-4 and TRBJ2-1; perhaps TRBD2 as D (6 bases). This CDR3 comprises 12 residues. Trimming stripped 7 bases from V and 6 bases from J, with 10 bases between. CDR3 nucleotides: TGTGCCAGCAAGGTAGCGGTCAATGAGCAGTTCTTC. It codes for CASKVAVNEQFF.

The DNA for the CDR3 is TGCAGTGCCCCGGGACTAGCGGGAGTTAGGAACACCGGGGAGCTGTTTTTT. Translating it yields CSAPGLAGVRNTGELFF. V is TRBV20-1 and J is TRBJ2-2; 14 positions match TRBD2. The CDR3 sequence is 17 residues long. Losses at the gene ends were 6 bases for V and 1 base for J; bases not matched to a gene: 7. Germline CDR1 and CDR2: DFQATT and SNEGSKA (reference sequence).

This sequence joins TRBV7-8 and TRBJ2-7; the match to TRBD1 covers 9 bases. The CDR3 totals 15 residues. Trimming at V came to 4 bases and at J to 6 bases, leaving 10 bases not matched to a gene. Germline assignment: CDR1 SGHVS and CDR2 FQNEAQ. The CDR3 nucleotides are TGTGCCAGCAGCTCCTCCTGGACAGGGGATCTCGAGCAGTACTTC. Protein sequence: CASSSSWTGDLEQYF.

The gene calls are TRBV7-9 and TRBJ2-5, with 7 positions matching TRBD1. Germline loops: CDR1 SEHNR, CDR2 FQNEAQ (reference sequence). The CDR3 sequence is 14 residues long. V shed 5 bases and J 1 base; nucleotides not matched to a gene: 4. The CDR3 here is CASSARQGQETQYF. In DNA, the CDR3 is TGTGCCAGCAGCGCCCGACAGGGCCAAGAGACCCAGTACTTC.

Only a few counts were recorded for this clonotype. The chain links TRBV6-2 or TRBV6-3 to TRBJ2-2; 8 nucleotides agree with TRBD1. CDR3 length: 14 residues. With 6 bases clipped from V and 4 bases from J, the junction kept 4 bases outside the gene matches. Looked up from germline, CDR1 is MNHEY and CDR2 is SVGEGT. The CDR3 loop is CASRDRAGTGELFF. The CDR3 region has the DNA TGTGCCAGCAGGGACAGGGCTGGCACCGGGGAGCTGTTTTTT.

A few counts support this clonotype. The chain has TRBV15 and TRBJ1-1, with no clear D. V lost 1 base and J 0 bases, leaving 6 bases between the germline ends. CDR1 and CDR2 from the germline V gene are LNHNV and YYDKDF (reference sequence). This CDR3 contains 14 residues. The CDR3 coding sequence is TGTGCCACCAGCAGAGCCCCCCTGAACACTGAAGCTTTCTTT. This translates into CATSRAPLNTEAFF. Supplemented by reference TRBV15 and TRBJ1-1, the full variable domain reads DAMVIQNPRYQVTQFGKPVTLSCSQTLNHNVMYWYQQKSSQAPKLLFHYYDKDFNNEADTPDNFQSRRPNTSFCFLDIRSPGLGDTAMYLCATSRAPLNTEAFFGQGTRLTVV.

This clonotype was counted a few times. J is TRBJ1-1 and V is TRBV4-3; D is perhaps TRBD1 (5 bases). The CDR3 has 16 residues. V was pared by 3 bases and J by 2 bases, with 16 bases between. Germline V gene sequence: CDR1 LGHNA, CDR2 YSLEER. The CDR3 here is CASSQRDGTGNTEAFF. DNA for the CDR3: TGCGCCAGCAGCCAGAGAGATGGGACCGGAAACACTGAAGCTTTCTTT.

The genes are TRBV9 and TRBJ2-5, with D possibly matching TRBD2 (6 bases). V was clipped by 2 bases and J by 1 base, with 12 bases between them. CDR1 and CDR2 (germline): SGDLS, YYNGEE. The CDR3 totals 15 residues. The CDR3 loop is CASSVGPSVQETQYF. The DNA of the CDR3 is TGTGCCAGCAGCGTCGGGCCTAGCGTCCAAGAGACCCAGTACTTC.

The chain combines TRBV7-2 with TRBJ2-1, with a possible D match to TRBD2 (6 bases). This CDR3 is 15 amino acids long. Trimming took off 1 base at V and 7 bases at J, with 14 bases between the two ends. Per the germline V gene, CDR1 is SGHTA and CDR2 is FQGNSA. For the CDR3, the DNA is TGTGCCAGCAGCTTAGTCCCCCTAGCGCCAAATGAGCAGTTCTTC. The encoded protein is CASSLVPLAPNEQFF.